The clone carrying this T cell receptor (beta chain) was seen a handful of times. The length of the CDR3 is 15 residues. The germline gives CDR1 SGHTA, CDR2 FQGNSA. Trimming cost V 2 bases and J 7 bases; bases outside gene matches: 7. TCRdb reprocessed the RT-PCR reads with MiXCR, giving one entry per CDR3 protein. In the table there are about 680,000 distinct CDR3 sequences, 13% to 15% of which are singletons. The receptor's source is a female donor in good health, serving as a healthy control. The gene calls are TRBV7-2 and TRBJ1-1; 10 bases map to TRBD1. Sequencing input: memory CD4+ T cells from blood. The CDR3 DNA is TGTGCCAGCAGCTTAACCGGGACAGGGGAGGATGAAGCTTTCTTT. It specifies CASSLTGTGEDEAFF.